Listed here are 18 T cell receptor beta chains from one sample, sequenced in a study of blood T cell repertoires in COVID-19. Libraries were prepared by immunoSEQ multiplex PCR; TCRdb keeps only in-frame clonotypes and omits some of them. The top ten hold about 20% of the sample, which has approximately 70,000 clones, roughly 80% seen once. Sequencing was done on a sample of peripheral blood. The receptors shown here come from a man in his 70s who had recovered from COVID-19.

The genes are TRBV12-5 and TRBJ2-7; 9 bases align to TRBD1. J lost 2 bases, V lost 2 bases, and 7 bases had no gene match. Germline values: CDR1 LGHNT, CDR2 FRNRAP. The CDR3 contains 16 residues. This CDR3 reads CASGLTPGQGTYEQYF. Here the CDR3 DNA reads TGTGCTAGTGGTTTGACGCCGGGACAGGGAACCTACGAGCAGTACTTC.

This clone was observed a single time. The V gene is TRBV7-9, the J gene TRBJ1-2, with D possibly being TRBD1 (6 bases). Germline V gives CDR1 SEHNR, CDR2 FQNEAQ (reference sequence). Trimming took 1 base from V and 6 from J, leaving 15 bases between them. This CDR3 contains 15 residues. DNA for the CDR3: TGTGCCAGCAGCTTAGTGGGGCCAGGGGTAAATGGCTACACCTTC. As protein: CASSLVGPGVNGYTF.

This chain links TRBV7-2 with TRBJ2-5, with 8 nucleotides matching TRBD2. This CDR3 is built from 18 residues. The germline V gene has CDR1 SGHTA and CDR2 FQGNSA. The V and J ends lost 5 bases and 10 bases, in that order; junction bases with no gene match: 24. The CDR3 region is CASSTLPGLERLGRRQYF. In DNA form, the CDR3 reads TGTGCCAGCAGCACTTTGCCGGGACTAGAAAGACTAGGGAGACGCCAGTACTTC.

This clone has more than one count but fewer than ten. The rearrangement links TRBV11-2 to TRBJ2-3; maybe TRBD1 (5 bases). The CDR3 totals 13 residues. Germline assignment: CDR1 SGHAT and CDR2 FQNNGV. The V gene lost 5 bases and the J gene lost 6 bases, with 12 bases spanning the gap. CDR3 DNA: TGTGCCAGCAGCAGGGGCTTCGTGGATACGCAGTATTTT. It yields the protein CASSRGFVDTQYF.

V and J are TRBV7-2 and TRBJ2-5; D gene ambiguous. CDR1 is SGHTA, CDR2 FQGNSA, per germline. V was cut by 5 bases and J by 5 bases, with 21 bases left in between. This CDR3 is built from 16 residues. CDR3 in amino acids: CASSPRVSGYQETQYF. Here the CDR3 DNA reads TGTGCCAGCAGCCCCCGGGTCTCTGGGTATCAGGAGACCCAGTACTTC.

With regard to this clone: An end of the junction does not agree with germline; a read error may underlie this. CDR3 DNA sequence: TGCTCATCAACAGGACCGAACACTGAAGCTTTCTTT. Translated: CSSTGPNTEAFF. The rearrangement uses TRBV28 and TRBJ1-1, with D perhaps TRBD1 (5 bases). The CDR3 runs to 12 residues. Germline V CDR1 and CDR2: MDHEN, SYDVKM. Together with reference TRBV28 and TRBJ1-1, the CDR3 gives the full variable domain: DVKVTQSSRYLVKRTGEKVFLECVQDMDHENMFWYRQDPGLGLRLIYFSYDVKMKEKGDIPEGYSVSREKKERFSLILESASTNQTSMYLCSSTGPNTEAFFGQGTRLTVV.

The chain combines TRBV7-2 with TRBJ2-7; D is undetermined. The CDR3 contains 15 residues. Trimming cost V 5 bases and J 0 bases, with 14 bases left between them. The germline V gene encodes CDR1 SGHTA and CDR2 FQGNSA. The CDR3 region is CASSESDIYSYEQYF. In nucleotides, the CDR3 is TGTGCCAGCAGCGAAAGTGACATATACTCCTACGAGCAGTACTTC.

CDR3 protein: CASSPRLDSFLEGTQYF. In nucleotides, the CDR3 is TGTGCCAGCAGTCCCCGATTGGACTCGTTCTTGGAGGGGACCCAGTACTTC. The chain carries TRBV6-2 or TRBV6-3 and TRBJ2-5; perhaps TRBD2 as D (6 bases). Trimming pared 5 bases from V and 7 bases from J, leaving 26 bases between. CDR3 size: 17 residues. Germline-derived CDR1 and CDR2 are MNHEY and SVGEGT.

The chain has TRBV4-2 and TRBJ2-6, with 9 bases matching TRBD1. The ends lost 2 bases at V and 0 bases at J; junction bases unmatched: 8. Germline CDR1 and CDR2: LGHNA and YNFKEQ. This CDR3 is 19 amino acids long. CDR3: CASSQPTGTGNSGANVLTF. In DNA form, the CDR3 reads TGTGCCAGCAGCCAACCCACCGGGACAGGGAACTCTGGGGCCAACGTCCTGACTTTC.

This clone was picked up a small number of times. This chain uses TRBV5-5 with TRBJ1-5, with a possible D match to TRBD1 (6 bases). The CDR3 runs 18 residues. The ends were cut back, 4 bases at V and 9 bases at J, with 29 bases in the middle. Germline loops: CDR1 SGHKS, CDR2 YYEKEE (reference sequence). The DNA for the CDR3 is TGTGCCAGCAGCCGGGCCGGGTCGGGGACATCGGCTATGTGGCCCCAGCATTTT. The encoded protein is CASSRAGSGTSAMWPQHF.

The chain carries TRBV10-3 and TRBJ1-2; D might be TRBD1 (6 bases). Germline V gene data show CDR1 as ENHRY and CDR2 as SYGVKD. V was cut by 11 bases and J by 2 bases, with 12 bases left in between. This CDR3 has 12 residues. This CDR3 is CAGYGQNYGYTF. Here the CDR3 DNA reads TGTGCCGGCTATGGACAGAACTATGGCTACACCTTC.

This clone was found once. The chain is built from TRBV10-3 and TRBJ1-2; 12 bases are a match to TRBD1. J lost 5 bases, V lost 2 bases, and 3 bases had no gene match. The germline V gene encodes CDR1 ENHRY and CDR2 SYGVKD. This CDR3 contains 15 residues. The CDR3 DNA is TGTGCCATCAGTGAGGGGACAGGGGGCACTTATGGCTACACCTTC. Amino acids: CAISEGTGGTYGYTF.

This chain connects TRBV6-5 to TRBJ2-1; possible D gene TRBD2, 5 bases. CDR3 length: 14 amino acids. Between the trimmed V and J ends, which lost 6 bases and 2 bases, there was a span of 11 bases. CDR1 is MNHEY and CDR2 is SVGAGI in the germline V gene. This CDR3 is CASRVGNPYNEQFF. The CDR3 nucleotides are TGTGCCAGCAGGGTCGGGAACCCCTACAATGAGCAGTTCTTC.

This chain's CDR3 is CASSISRVQETQYF. The CDR3 DNA follows: TGTGCCAGTAGTATATCCAGGGTACAGGAGACCCAGTACTTC. This chain links TRBV19 with TRBJ2-5, with a tentative D call TRBD1 (5 bases). Trimming took 2 bases from V and 5 from J, leaving 12 bases between them. Germline CDR1 reads LNHDA; CDR2 reads SQIVND (reference sequence). CDR3 length: 14 amino acids. Combining the CDR3 with reference TRBV19 and TRBJ2-5 gives the whole variable domain DGGITQSPKYLFRKEGQNVTLSCEQNLNHDAMYWYRQDPGQGLRLIYYSQIVNDFQKGDIAEGYSVSREKKESFPLTVTSAQKNPTAFYLCASSISRVQETQYFGPGTRLLVL.

V is TRBV27 and J is TRBJ1-2; TRBD1 might be the D (6 bases). Germline V lookup: CDR1 MNHEY, CDR2 SMNVEV (reference sequence). The CDR3 sequence is 13 residues long. V was pared by 3 bases and J by 4 bases, with 9 bases between. The CDR3 loop reads CASSFQGTYGYTF. CDR3 in DNA: TGTGCCAGCAGTTTCCAGGGGACCTATGGCTACACCTTC.

The chain joins TRBV10-3 to TRBJ2-3; a weak D match, TRBD1 (6 bases). Trimming removed 4 bases at V and 0 bases at J, with 8 bases between. The CDR3 length is 14 residues. In germline, CDR1 is ENHRY, CDR2 SYGVKD. This CDR3 is CAISVDRSTDTQYF. CDR3 in DNA: TGTGCCATCAGTGTCGACAGGAGCACAGATACGCAGTATTTT.

The J gene is TRBJ2-1, the V gene TRBV29-1, with 10 bases lining up with TRBD2. This CDR3 comprises 16 residues. CDR1 and CDR2 (germline): SQVTM, ANQGSEA. Trimming removed 6 bases from V and 6 bases from J; junction bases left unmatched: 14. The CDR3 is CSVISRLAGEVNEQFF. The CDR3 DNA sequence: TGCAGCGTCATATCCCGGCTAGCGGGAGAGGTCAATGAGCAGTTCTTC.

The chain uses TRBV7-2 and TRBJ1-2, with 7 nucleotides matching TRBD1. J was trimmed by 7 bases and V by 0 bases; bases with no gene match: 5. This CDR3 region has 14 residues. Germline V gives CDR1 SGHTA, CDR2 FQGNSA. The CDR3 sequence: CASSLAASGGGYTF. As DNA, the CDR3 is TGTGCCAGCAGCTTAGCTGCGTCAGGGGGTGGCTACACCTTC.